This is a list of T cell receptor beta chains from one sample in a study of CD8 T cells in Susac syndrome. TCRdb reanalysed the immunoSEQ multiplex PCR reads using MiXCR and keeps one entry per CDR3 protein. Here the sample spans roughly 180,000 distinct CDR3 sequences, about 95% being singletons. Material for sequencing was CD4+ T cells from PBMCs. The origin of the receptors is a human donor in good health. Both conserved end residues are part of each CDR3. The listing skips clone size in some rows; elsewhere it reads once, few, many or a size class.

J,size,V,CDR3
TRBJ1-1,NA,TRBV30,CAWSVSKAFF
TRBJ2-7,once,TRBV6-1,CASSDAGQGLAYEQYF
TRBJ2-1,NA,TRBV9,CASSPEIRTSGYNEQFF
TRBJ2-1,NA,TRBV30,CAWSYSGRVGRFF
TRBJ2-3,NA,TRBV20-1,CSASERRGPSDTQYF
TRBJ1-2,NA,TRBV27,CASSPRTGRYGYTF
TRBJ2-7,NA,TRBV29-1,CSVAGQGAYEQYF
TRBJ1-1,NA,TRBV13,CASSFDRRNTEAFF
TRBJ2-1,NA,TRBV20-1,CSASRPQGLNEQFF
TRBJ1-1,NA,TRBV28,CASNSELIGNTEAFF
TRBJ2-3,NA,TRBV3-1,CASSPGTSGRRSDTQYF
TRBJ2-1,NA,TRBV20-1,CSASVLNEQFF
TRBJ2-7,NA,TRBV20-1,CSARVYGRRVYEQYF